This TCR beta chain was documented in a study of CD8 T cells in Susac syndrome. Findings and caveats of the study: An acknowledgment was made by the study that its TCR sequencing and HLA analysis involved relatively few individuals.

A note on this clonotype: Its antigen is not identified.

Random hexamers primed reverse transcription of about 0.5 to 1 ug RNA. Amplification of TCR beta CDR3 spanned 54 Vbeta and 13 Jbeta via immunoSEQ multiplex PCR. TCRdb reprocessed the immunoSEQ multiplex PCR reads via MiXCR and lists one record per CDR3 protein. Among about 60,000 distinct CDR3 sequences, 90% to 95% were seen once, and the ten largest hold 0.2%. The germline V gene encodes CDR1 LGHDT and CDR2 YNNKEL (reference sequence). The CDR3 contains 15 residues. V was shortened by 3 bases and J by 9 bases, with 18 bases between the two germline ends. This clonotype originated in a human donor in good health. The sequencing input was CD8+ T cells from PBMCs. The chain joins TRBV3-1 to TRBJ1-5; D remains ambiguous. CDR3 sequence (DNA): TGTGCCAGCAGCCAGACAATAGGCGAAGCGGCGCCCCAGCATTTT. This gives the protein CASSQTIGEAAPQHF.